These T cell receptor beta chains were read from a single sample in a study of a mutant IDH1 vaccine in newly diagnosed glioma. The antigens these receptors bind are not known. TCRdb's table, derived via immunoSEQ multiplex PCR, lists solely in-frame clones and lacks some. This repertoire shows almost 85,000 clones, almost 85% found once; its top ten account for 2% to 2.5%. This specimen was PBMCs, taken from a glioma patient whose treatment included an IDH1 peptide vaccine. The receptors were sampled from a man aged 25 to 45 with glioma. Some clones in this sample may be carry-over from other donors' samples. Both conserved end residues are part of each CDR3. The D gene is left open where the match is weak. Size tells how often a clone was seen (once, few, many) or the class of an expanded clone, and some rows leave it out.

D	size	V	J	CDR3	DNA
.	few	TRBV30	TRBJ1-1	CAWNPGNSGTEAFF	TGTGCCTGGAACCCCGGAAACTCGGGAACTGAAGCTTTCTTT
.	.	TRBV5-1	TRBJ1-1	CASSFGRIPGGTEAFF	TGCGCCAGCAGCTTCGGTCGCATCCCTGGAGGCACTGAAGCTTTCTTT
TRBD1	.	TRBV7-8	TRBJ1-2	CASSWTGQGIYGYTF	TGTGCCAGCAGCTGGACGGGACAGGGGATTTATGGCTACACCTTC
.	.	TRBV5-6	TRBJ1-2	CASIPMKNYEYYGYTF	TGTGCCAGCATCCCAATGAAGAACTATGAGTATTATGGCTACACCTTC
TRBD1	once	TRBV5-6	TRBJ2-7	CASSFQGAFYEQYF	TGTGCCAGCAGCTTTCAGGGGGCCTTCTACGAGCAGTACTTC
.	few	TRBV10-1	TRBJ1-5	CASSAVRGQPQHF	TGCGCCAGCAGTGCCGTAAGGGGCCAGCCCCAGCATTTT
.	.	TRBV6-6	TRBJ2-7	CASTPHPRDNNEQYF	TGTGCCAGCACTCCTCACCCACGGGACAACAACGAGCAGTACTTC
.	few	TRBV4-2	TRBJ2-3	CASSPPGTDTQYF	TGTGCCAGCAGCCCCCCGGGAACAGATACGCAGTATTTT
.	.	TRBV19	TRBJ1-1	CASSSTLNTEAFF	TGTGCCAGTAGTAGCACACTGAACACTGAAGCTTTCTTT
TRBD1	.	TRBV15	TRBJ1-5	CATSRDRGVEPQHF	TGTGCCACCAGCAGAGACAGGGGGGTCGAGCCCCAGCATTTT
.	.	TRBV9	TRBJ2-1	CASSVWGFEQFF	TGTGCCAGCAGCGTATGGGGCTTTGAGCAGTTCTTC
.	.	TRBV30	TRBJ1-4	CALEQDPNEKLFF	TGTGCCTTGGAACAAGATCCTAATGAAAAACTGTTTTTT
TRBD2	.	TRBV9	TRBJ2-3	CASSPVGLGASLTDTQYF	TGTGCCAGCAGCCCCGTGGGACTAGGAGCCAGCCTCACAGATACGCAGTATTTT
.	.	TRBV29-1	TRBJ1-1	CSVVDLGLNTEAFF	TGCAGCGTTGTTGACTTGGGCCTGAACACTGAAGCTTTCTTT
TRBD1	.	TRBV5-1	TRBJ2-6	CASRPGQGAAGANVLTF	TGCGCCAGTAGGCCGGGACAGGGGGCCGCTGGGGCCAACGTCCTGACTTTC
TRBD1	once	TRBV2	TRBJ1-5	CATSPSGTGWNQPQHF	TGTGCCACCTCTCCTTCCGGGACAGGGTGGAATCAGCCCCAGCATTTT
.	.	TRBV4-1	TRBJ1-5	CASSRDRYQPQHF	TGCGCCAGCAGCCGAGACCGATATCAGCCCCAGCATTTT
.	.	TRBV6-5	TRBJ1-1	CASSYSSRTEAFF	TGTGCCAGCAGTTACTCCTCACGAACTGAAGCTTTCTTT
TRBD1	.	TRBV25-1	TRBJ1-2	CASSVPGQPLGYTF	TGTGCCAGCAGTGTACCGGGACAGCCGCTAGGCTACACCTTC
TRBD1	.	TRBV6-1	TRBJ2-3	CASSPWGQFTDTQYF	TGTGCCAGCAGTCCGTGGGGACAGTTCACAGATACGCAGTATTTT
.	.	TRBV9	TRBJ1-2	CASSVSGAGKPNYGYTF	TGTGCCAGCAGCGTATCAGGGGCGGGGAAACCCAACTATGGCTACACCTTC
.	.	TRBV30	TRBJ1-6	CASHAGRGNSPLHF	TGTGCCTCACATGCGGGACGGGGTAATTCACCCCTCCACTTT
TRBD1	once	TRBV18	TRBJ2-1	CASSQTGDNNEQFF	TGTGCCAGCTCACAGACAGGGGATAACAATGAGCAGTTCTTC
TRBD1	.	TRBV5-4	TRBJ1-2	CASSLPGGQGHGYTF	TGTGCCAGCAGCTTACCCGGGGGACAGGGACATGGCTACACCTTC
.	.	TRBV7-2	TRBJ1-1	CASSFGAGTEAFF	TGTGCCAGCAGCTTCGGGGCCGGGACTGAAGCTTTCTTT
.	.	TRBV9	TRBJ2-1	CASSEQATYNEQFF	TGTGCCAGCAGCGAACAGGCCACCTACAATGAGCAGTTCTTC
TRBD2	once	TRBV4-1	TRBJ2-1	CASSQLGRGNEQFF	TGCGCCAGCAGCCAACTTGGGAGGGGCAATGAGCAGTTCTTC
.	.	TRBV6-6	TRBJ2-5	CASRNGGRGQETQYF	TGTGCCAGCAGAAACGGGGGACGGGGACAAGAGACCCAGTACTTC
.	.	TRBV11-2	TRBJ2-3	CASSLVHKQYF	TGTGCCAGCAGCTTAGTGCATAAGCAGTATTTT
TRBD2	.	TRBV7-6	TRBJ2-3	CASSQDPLAGLLDTQYF	TGTGCCAGCAGCCAAGACCCGCTAGCGGGGTTGTTAGATACGCAGTATTTT
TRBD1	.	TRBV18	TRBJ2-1	CASSPMGQGGYNEQFF	TGTGCCAGCTCACCTATGGGACAGGGGGGCTACAATGAGCAGTTCTTC
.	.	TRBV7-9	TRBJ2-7	CASSSSRDRFNEQYF	TGTGCCAGCAGCTCCTCGCGAGACAGGTTCAACGAGCAGTACTTC
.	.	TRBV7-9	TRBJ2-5	CASSFQETQYF	TGTGCCAGCAGCTTTCAAGAGACCCAGTACTTC
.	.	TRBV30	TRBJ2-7	CAWSVPGNEQYF	TGTGCCTGGAGTGTACCCGGAAACGAGCAGTACTTC
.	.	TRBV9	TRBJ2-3	CASSFIVGADTQYF	TGTGCCAGCAGCTTTATAGTAGGTGCTGATACGCAGTATTTT